One and the same sample provided the 17 T cell receptor beta chains below, sequenced in a study of blood T cell repertoires in COVID-19 (dated by TCRdb to 2018 to 2021). Library prep was done by the immunoSEQ multiplex PCR assay. TCRdb retrieved this table from immuneACCESS and kept in-frame rearrangements only. Not all clones are present; in checked studies, unresolved V genes account for under half, and no reason is known for the remainder. The sample table holds about 40,000 clones, of which roughly 80% were seen once. The ten most abundant clones make up about 2.8% of the sample. Sequenced material: peripheral blood. The receptors here all came from a woman aged 60-75 years with acute or convalescent COVID-19.

This clone is categorized as medium-sized. The chain uses TRBV6-5 and TRBJ2-7; possible D gene TRBD1, 6 bases. The length of the CDR3 is 13 residues. The germline gives CDR1 MNHEY, CDR2 SVGAGI. Trimming removed 1 base from V and 6 bases from J, with 10 bases in between. The chain's CDR3 is CASSYLQGREQYF. CDR3 bases: TGTGCCAGCAGTTACTTACAGGGTCGCGAGCAGTACTTC.

The chain is built from TRBV7-8 and TRBJ1-2, with D hard to call. Trimming took 1 base from V and 4 from J, leaving 7 bases between them. CDR3 length equals 13 residues. Germline CDR1 and CDR2: SGHVS and FQNEAQ. This CDR3 reads CASSLGEFYGYTF. The CDR3 DNA follows: TGTGCCAGCAGCTTAGGGGAGTTCTATGGCTACACCTTC.

This sequence joins TRBV3-1 (or the pseudogene TRBV3-2) and TRBJ1-2; TRBD1 matches 8 bases. Germline V lookup: CDR1 LGHDT, CDR2 YNNKEL (reference sequence). CDR3 length: 15 amino acids. With V trimmed by 0 bases and J by 8 bases, 8 bases remained unmatched. As DNA, the CDR3 is TGTGCCAGCAGCCAAGATCTGCAGGGGGCGCAGGGCTACACCTTC. This gives the protein CASSQDLQGAQGYTF.

The rearrangement links TRBV4-1 to TRBJ1-1; D is undetermined. The CDR3 has 15 amino acids. V was trimmed by 6 bases and J by 1 base, leaving 15 bases between them. Germline V gene sequence: CDR1 MGHRA, CDR2 YSYEKL. Written as DNA, the CDR3 is TGCGCCAGCAGAGCGGGTGCAGGTCCGAACACTGAAGCTTTCTTT. As protein: CASRAGAGPNTEAFF.

V usage is TRBV27 and J usage is TRBJ2-5; 16 bases fit TRBD2. Germline CDR1 MNHEY, CDR2 SMNVEV (reference sequence). The CDR3 extends over 17 amino acids. Trimming at V came to 8 bases and at J to 4 bases, leaving 10 bases not matched to a gene. The CDR3 protein is CASGTSGLAGGPETQYF. The CDR3 bases are TGTGCCAGCGGAACCTCGGGACTAGCGGGGGGGCCAGAGACCCAGTACTTC.

This rearrangement joins TRBV30 to TRBJ2-7, with D hard to call. The CDR3 is made up of 14 amino acids. CDR1 and CDR2 (germline): GTSNPN, SVGIG (reference sequence). The V end lost 2 bases, the J end lost 2 bases, and 13 bases lay between the germline ends. CDR3 nucleotide sequence: TGTGCCTGGAGTTTGGCCGACAACCCCTACGAGCAGTACTTC. Translated, it gives CAWSLADNPYEQYF.

The J gene is TRBJ1-1, the V gene TRBV15; the D is unclear. The germline gives CDR1 LNHNV, CDR2 YYDKDF (reference sequence). V lost 0 bases and J lost 1, with 18 bases in between. The CDR3 has 18 amino acids. The CDR3 spells CATSRETSGFSKNTEAFF. Here the CDR3 DNA reads TGTGCCACCAGCAGAGAAACATCAGGTTTTTCGAAGAACACTGAAGCTTTCTTT.

This sequence joins TRBV2 and TRBJ2-4; D uncertain. The CDR3 totals 15 residues. The germline V gene encodes CDR1 SNHLY and CDR2 FYNNEI. V lost 6 bases and J 0 bases, leaving 12 bases between the germline ends. The CDR3 DNA is TGTGCCAGCAGGTTGACATATATAGCCAAAAACATTCAGTACTTC. Translating gives CASRLTYIAKNIQYF.

V gene TRBV5-1 combines with J gene TRBJ2-1, with D possibly TRBD2 on 6 matching bases. Trimming pared 6 bases from V and 3 bases from J, leaving 19 bases between. CDR1 is SGHRS and CDR2 is YFSETQ in the germline V gene. The CDR3 loop spans 16 amino acids. The CDR3 here is CASTSNTGSDYNEQFF. Written as DNA, the CDR3 is TGCGCCAGCACCTCAAATACCGGGAGTGACTACAATGAGCAGTTCTTC.

The chain has TRBV29-1 and TRBJ1-2; 7 bases line up with TRBD1. Germline V gene sequence: CDR1 SQVTM, CDR2 ANQGSEA. This CDR3 comprises 18 residues. With 2 bases clipped from V and 7 bases from J, the junction kept 22 bases outside the gene matches. CDR3 bases: TGCAGCGTTGAAACGGAAAGAAGCAGGGGGTATGGATTCAGTGGCTACACCTTC. This translates into CSVETERSRGYGFSGYTF.

The genes are TRBV6-5 and TRBJ2-7, with 7 bases lining up with TRBD2. Germline assignment: CDR1 MNHEY and CDR2 SVGAGI. The ends lost 8 bases at V and 7 bases at J; junction bases unmatched: 14. CDR3 length: 14 residues. CDR3 residues: CASGQEGGPWEQYF. DNA of the CDR3: TGTGCCAGCGGCCAGGAGGGAGGGCCTTGGGAGCAGTACTTC.

The chain's CDR3 is CASSLGQTTNEKLFF. The CDR3 nucleotides are TGTGCCAGCAGCCTAGGACAGACAACTAATGAAAAACTGTTTTTT. The chain is built from TRBV5-6 and TRBJ1-4, with D tentatively TRBD1 (6 bases). Looked up from germline, CDR1 is SGHDT and CDR2 is YYEEEE. Trimming pared 4 bases from V and 0 bases from J, leaving 10 bases between. The CDR3 extends over 15 amino acids.

This chain connects TRBV5-1 to TRBJ2-2; D might be TRBD2 (6 bases). The CDR3 runs 15 residues. The V end was cut by 1 base, the J end by 2 bases, with 9 bases between. The germline gives CDR1 SGHRS, CDR2 YFSETQ. The CDR3, as DNA: TGCGCCAGCAGCTTGACGGGAGTAAACACCGGGGAGCTGTTTTTT. Amino acid sequence: CASSLTGVNTGELFF.

This chain uses TRBV5-1 with TRBJ1-1; 8 nucleotides align to TRBD1. CDR3 length equals 13 residues. CDR1 is SGHRS and CDR2 is YFSETQ in the germline V gene. V lost 4 bases, J lost 5 bases, and 4 bases stayed unmatched. The CDR3: CASSTDRATEAFF. In nucleotides, the CDR3 is TGCGCCAGCAGCACGGACAGGGCTACTGAAGCTTTCTTT.

The rearrangement links TRBV7-3 to TRBJ2-1; 9 bases map to TRBD2. Germline CDR1 SGHTA, CDR2 FQGTGA. V was clipped by 5 bases and J by 7 bases; unmatched bases: 12. The CDR3 consists of 16 residues. The chain's CDR3 is CASSPFPAGGVNEQFF. Here the CDR3 DNA reads TGTGCCAGCAGCCCCTTTCCAGCGGGGGGAGTGAATGAGCAGTTCTTC.

This clone occurred once. The V call is TRBV6-6, the J call TRBJ1-5; D not certain. The V and J ends lost 2 bases and 4 bases respectively, with 12 bases between them. The CDR3 is 15 residues long. CDR1 and CDR2 from the germline V gene are MNHNY and SVGAGI (reference sequence). Here the CDR3 reads CASSYLGVGNQPQHF. CDR3 nucleotides: TGTGCCAGCAGTTACCTCGGGGTAGGTAATCAGCCCCAGCATTTT.

The V and J genes are TRBV7-8 and TRBJ1-2; possible D gene TRBD1, 5 bases. The CDR3 totals 12 residues. The germline CDR1 and CDR2 sequences are SGHVS and FQNEAQ. The V and J ends lost 5 bases and 8 bases respectively, with 12 bases between them. CDR3: CASSHRDFGYTF. The CDR3 DNA follows: TGTGCCAGCAGCCACCGGGACTTCGGCTACACCTTC. The variable domain in full, completed from reference TRBV7-8 and TRBJ1-2, reads GAGVSQSPRYKVAKRGQDVALRCDPISGHVSLFWYQQALGQGPEFLTYFQNEAQLDKSGLPSDRFFAERPEGSVSTLKIQRTQQEDSAVYLCASSHRDFGYTFGSGTRLTVV.